This T cell receptor beta chain was captured in a study of T-cell reconstitution after alpha-beta-depleted transplantation in children. Points from the study as a whole: A year had passed since transplant, and T-cell counts and diversity by then came mostly from newly produced T cells. About two months after transplant, alpha-beta T cells reportedly came from several hundred expanded graft clones. For some patients, TCRbeta diversity was high at day 60 because of recipient T cells and thymic progenitors that survived.

Unique molecular identifiers featured in how the TCRbeta library was prepared. In TCRdb, the PCR reads were re-called with MiXCR into one record per CDR3 protein. The table shows approximately 650,000 distinct CDR3 sequences, with over 10% occurring only once. This clonotype was counted between two and nine times. No antigen is known for it. Trimming removed 6 bases from V and 2 bases from J, with 14 bases in between. The V gene's germline CDR1 is SGHRS and CDR2 YFSETQ. CDR3 size: 14 residues. This chain links TRBV5-1 with TRBJ2-5; TRBD1 is a possible D gene (6 bases). This receptor was identified in a girl aged 2 to 10 with congenital amegakaryocytic thrombocytopenia, due to receive a stem cell transplant. The sample was PBMCs, taken before TCRalphabeta/CD19-depleted stem cell transplant. This CDR3 is CASNEGDKQETQYF. CDR3 DNA sequence: TGCGCCAGCAACGAGGGGGACAAACAAGAGACCCAGTACTTC.